The rows below give T cell receptor beta chains drawn from one sample of a study of shared clonotypes between healthy human individuals. Sequenced by immunoSEQ multiplex PCR; TCRdb stores in-frame clones only, minus some. Of about 1.5 million clones listed, around 95% are singletons. Material for sequencing was naive CD4+ T cells sorted from blood. Receptor source: a young man in good health. Both conserved end residues are part of each CDR3. D genes are given only for firm matches. Some rows mark clone size as missing; the rest say once, few, many or name a class of expanded clone.

clone_size	j_call	d_call	v_call	cdr3_aa	cdr3_nt
NA	TRBJ2-2	TRBD2	TRBV5-4	CASSPHAPGEGGELFF	TGTGCCAGCAGCCCCCATGCCCCGGGGGAGGGCGGGGAGCTGTTTTTT
NA	TRBJ2-7	TRBD2	TRBV27	CASRGRLAGPWGAYEQYF	TGTGCCAGCAGGGGTCGACTAGCGGGACCGTGGGGGGCCTACGAGCAGTACTTC
NA	TRBJ1-5	TRBD1	TRBV27	CASRPGQGQNQPQHF	TGTGCCAGCAGGCCGGGACAGGGCCAAAATCAGCCCCAGCATTTT
NA	TRBJ2-7	NA	TRBV11-2	CASSFVGLVEQYF	TGTGCCAGCAGCTTCGTTGGACTCGTTGAGCAGTACTTC
NA	TRBJ2-3	NA	TRBV6-4	CASSESLSTDTQYF	TGTGCCAGCAGTGAGAGCCTTAGCACAGATACGCAGTATTTT
NA	TRBJ2-1	NA	TRBV19	CASSRTNEQFF	TGTGCCAGTAGCCGCACCAATGAGCAGTTCTTC
once	TRBJ2-5	TRBD2	TRBV11-3	CASSLDGLAGETQYF	TGTGCCAGCAGCTTAGATGGGCTAGCGGGGGAGACCCAGTACTTC
few	TRBJ2-2	TRBD2	TRBV7-3	CASSLRGGDTGELFF	TGTGCCAGCAGCCTCCGGGGGGGCGACACCGGGGAGCTGTTTTTT
NA	TRBJ2-7	NA	TRBV4-2	CASSLRTDEQYF	TGTGCCAGCAGCCTTCGGACGGACGAGCAGTACTTC
NA	TRBJ2-1	TRBD2	TRBV4-1	CASSQEVGTSGSLYNEQFF	TGCGCCAGCAGCCAAGAGGTCGGGACTAGCGGGAGCTTATACAATGAGCAGTTCTTC
NA	TRBJ2-7	NA	TRBV5-4	CASSLGSGFKSEQYF	TGTGCCAGCAGCTTGGGTAGCGGATTTAAATCCGAGCAGTACTTC
NA	TRBJ1-5	TRBD1	TRBV19	CASSFPDRAHQPQHF	TGTGCCAGTAGTTTTCCGGACAGGGCCCATCAGCCCCAGCATTTT
NA	TRBJ2-2	TRBD2	TRBV4-3	CASRTSGSAGELFF	TGCGCCAGCAGAACTAGCGGGAGTGCCGGGGAGCTGTTTTTT
NA	TRBJ1-5	NA	TRBV11-2	CASSFGLTSNQPQHF	TGTGCCAGCAGCTTCGGGTTGACGAGCAATCAGCCCCAGCATTTT
NA	TRBJ2-4	NA	TRBV5-6	CASSQTENIQYF	TGTGCCAGCAGCCAGACAGAAAACATTCAGTACTTC
NA	TRBJ2-3	NA	TRBV7-2	CASRRSTDTQYF	TGTGCCAGCAGACGTAGCACAGATACGCAGTATTTT
NA	TRBJ2-2	NA	TRBV9	CASSGGPITGELFF	TGTGCCAGCAGCGGGGGACCCATCACCGGGGAGCTGTTTTTT
NA	TRBJ2-7	NA	TRBV28	CASSFSFYEQYF	TGTGCCAGCAGTTTCAGCTTCTACGAGCAGTACTTC
NA	TRBJ1-4	NA	TRBV19	CATSRGRNSATNEKLFF	TGTGCCACTTCCCGGGGGAGAAACTCTGCAACTAATGAAAAACTGTTTTTT
NA	TRBJ1-4	NA	TRBV5-3	CARRLDRSRLRNEKLFF	TGTGCCAGAAGGTTAGACAGGAGCCGGCTAAGGAATGAAAAACTGTTTTTT
NA	TRBJ2-7	NA	TRBV9	CASSVGVSTHSYEQYF	TGTGCCAGCAGCGTAGGGGTCAGCACCCACTCCTACGAGCAGTACTTC
NA	TRBJ2-1	TRBD2	TRBV27	CASSRSGSEQFF	TGTGCCAGCAGCCGAAGCGGGAGTGAGCAGTTCTTC
once	TRBJ2-1	NA	TRBV19	CASSLTGFNEQFF	TGTGCCAGTAGCCTCACAGGATTCAATGAGCAGTTCTTC
NA	TRBJ1-2	TRBD1	TRBV19	CATRPRGTESAYGYTF	TGTGCCACTCGCCCTCGGGGGACAGAGAGTGCGTATGGCTACACCTTC
NA	TRBJ1-5	NA	TRBV6-1	CASSEGQNPQPQHF	TGTGCCAGCAGTGAGGGCCAGAACCCTCAGCCCCAGCATTTT
NA	TRBJ2-1	NA	TRBV7-9	CASSSGTYNEQFF	TGTGCCAGCAGCTCCGGGACTTACAATGAGCAGTTCTTC
NA	TRBJ2-7	NA	TRBV5-4	CASRPFGGRAYEQYF	TGTGCCAGCAGACCCTTTGGGGGCAGAGCCTACGAGCAGTACTTC
NA	TRBJ2-7	NA	TRBV27	CASSRQGTSGVYEQYF	TGTGCCAGCAGCCGACAGGGCACTAGCGGAGTTTACGAGCAGTACTTC
NA	TRBJ2-3	TRBD2	TRBV7-2	CASSLAGGLDTQYF	TGTGCCAGCAGCTTGGCGGGGGGTCTCGATACGCAGTATTTT
NA	TRBJ2-1	TRBD2	TRBV29-1	CSGRTSGSYVYNEQFF	TGCAGCGGGCGGACTAGCGGGAGTTATGTCTACAATGAGCAGTTCTTC
NA	TRBJ2-1	TRBD2	TRBV10-3	CAISGPGTTRNEQFF	TGTGCCATCAGTGGCCCCGGGACTACCCGCAATGAGCAGTTCTTC
few	TRBJ2-1	NA	TRBV30	CAWNAGGNEQFF	TGTGCCTGGAACGCAGGGGGGAATGAGCAGTTCTTC
NA	TRBJ1-2	NA	TRBV10-3	CAISFELPAYGYTF	TGTGCCATCAGCTTTGAATTACCCGCTTATGGCTACACCTTC
NA	TRBJ2-1	TRBD1	TRBV10-3	CAISAIGQGSNNEQFF	TGTGCCATCAGTGCGATAGGACAGGGATCCAACAATGAGCAGTTCTTC
NA	TRBJ1-4	TRBD1	TRBV10-2	CASRNGQGALGNEKLFF	TGCGCCAGCAGGAACGGACAGGGGGCGCTGGGGAATGAAAAACTGTTTTTT
NA	TRBJ2-1	NA	TRBV5-1	CASSLQGDYYNEQFF	TGCGCCAGCAGCTTACAGGGCGATTACTACAATGAGCAGTTCTTC
NA	TRBJ1-2	NA	TRBV5-1	CASSLGQGQGGYTF	TGCGCCAGCAGCTTAGGCCAAGGTCAGGGTGGCTACACCTTC
NA	TRBJ1-1	TRBD1	TRBV7-6	CASSLGGQGDTEAFF	TGTGCCAGCAGCTTAGGGGGACAGGGGGACACTGAAGCTTTCTTT
NA	TRBJ1-1	NA	TRBV5-1	CASSPFRARDTEAFF	TGCGCCAGCAGCCCTTTCCGGGCCCGGGACACTGAAGCTTTCTTT
NA	TRBJ2-7	NA	TRBV19	CASTAPQGRKDEQYF	TGTGCCAGTACCGCTCCTCAGGGACGCAAGGACGAGCAGTACTTC
NA	TRBJ1-5	NA	TRBV30	CAWSVGGFDSNQPQHF	TGTGCCTGGAGTGTAGGGGGGTTCGATAGCAATCAGCCCCAGCATTTT
NA	TRBJ2-3	NA	TRBV10-3	CAISGASTDTQYF	TGTGCCATCAGTGGGGCAAGCACAGATACGCAGTATTTT